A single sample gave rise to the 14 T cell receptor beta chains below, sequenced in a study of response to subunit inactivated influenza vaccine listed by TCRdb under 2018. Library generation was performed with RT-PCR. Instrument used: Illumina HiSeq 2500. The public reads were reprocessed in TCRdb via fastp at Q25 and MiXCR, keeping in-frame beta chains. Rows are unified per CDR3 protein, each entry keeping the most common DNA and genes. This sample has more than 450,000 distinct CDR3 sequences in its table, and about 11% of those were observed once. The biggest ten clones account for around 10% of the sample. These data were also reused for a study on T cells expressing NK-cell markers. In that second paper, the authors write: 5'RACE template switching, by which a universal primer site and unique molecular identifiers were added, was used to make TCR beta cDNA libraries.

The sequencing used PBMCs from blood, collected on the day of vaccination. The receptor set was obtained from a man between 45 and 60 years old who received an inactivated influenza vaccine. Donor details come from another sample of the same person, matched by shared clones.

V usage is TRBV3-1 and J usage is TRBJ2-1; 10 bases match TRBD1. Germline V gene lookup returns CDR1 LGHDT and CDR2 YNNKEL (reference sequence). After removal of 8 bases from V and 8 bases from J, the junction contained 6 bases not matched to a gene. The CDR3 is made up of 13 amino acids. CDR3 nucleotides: TGTGCCAGCGTACGACAGGGGGCCTATGAGCAGTTCTTC. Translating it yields CASVRQGAYEQFF.

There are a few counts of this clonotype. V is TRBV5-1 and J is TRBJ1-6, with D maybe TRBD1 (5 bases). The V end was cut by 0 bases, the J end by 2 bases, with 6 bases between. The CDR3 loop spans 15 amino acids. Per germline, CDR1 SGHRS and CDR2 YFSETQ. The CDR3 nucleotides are TGCGCCAGCAGCTTGGAACAGGCCTATAATTCACCCCTCCACTTT. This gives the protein CASSLEQAYNSPLHF.

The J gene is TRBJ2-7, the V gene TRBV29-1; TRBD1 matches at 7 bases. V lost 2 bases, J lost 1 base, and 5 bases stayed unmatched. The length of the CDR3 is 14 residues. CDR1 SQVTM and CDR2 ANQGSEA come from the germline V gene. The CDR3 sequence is CSVETRDSSYEQYF. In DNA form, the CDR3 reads TGCAGCGTTGAAACCCGGGACAGTTCCTACGAGCAGTACTTC.

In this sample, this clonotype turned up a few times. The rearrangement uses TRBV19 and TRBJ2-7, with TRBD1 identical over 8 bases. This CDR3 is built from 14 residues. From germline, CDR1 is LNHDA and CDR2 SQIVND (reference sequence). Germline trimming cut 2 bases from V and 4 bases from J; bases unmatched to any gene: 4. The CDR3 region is CASSITGQVYEQYF. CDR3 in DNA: TGTGCCAGTAGTATAACGGGACAGGTTTACGAGCAGTACTTC.

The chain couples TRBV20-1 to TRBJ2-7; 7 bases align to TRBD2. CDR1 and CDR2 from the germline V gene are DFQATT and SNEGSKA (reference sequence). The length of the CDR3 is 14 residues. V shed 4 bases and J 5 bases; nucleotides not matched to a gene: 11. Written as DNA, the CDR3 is TGCAGTGCTATCTTTCCAGCGGGAAGGCACGAGCAGTACTTC. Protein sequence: CSAIFPAGRHEQYF.

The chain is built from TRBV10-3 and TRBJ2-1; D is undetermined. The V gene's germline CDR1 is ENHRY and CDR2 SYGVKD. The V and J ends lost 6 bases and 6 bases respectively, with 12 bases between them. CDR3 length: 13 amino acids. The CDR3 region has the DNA TGTGCCATCAGCGATTTATGGATCAATGAGCAGTTCTTC. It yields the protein CAISDLWINEQFF.

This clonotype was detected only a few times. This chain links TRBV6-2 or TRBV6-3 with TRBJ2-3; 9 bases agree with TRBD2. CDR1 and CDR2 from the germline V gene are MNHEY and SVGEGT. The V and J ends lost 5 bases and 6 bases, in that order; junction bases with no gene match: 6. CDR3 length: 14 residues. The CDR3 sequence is CASSGREGPDTQYF. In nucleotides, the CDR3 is TGTGCCAGCAGTGGGCGGGAGGGCCCTGATACGCAGTATTTT.

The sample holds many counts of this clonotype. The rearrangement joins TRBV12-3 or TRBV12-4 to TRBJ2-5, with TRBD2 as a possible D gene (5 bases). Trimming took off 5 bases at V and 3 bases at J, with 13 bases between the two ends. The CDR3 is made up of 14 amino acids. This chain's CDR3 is CASSPFAGEETQYF. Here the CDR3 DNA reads TGTGCCAGCAGTCCCTTTGCCGGGGAAGAGACCCAGTACTTC.

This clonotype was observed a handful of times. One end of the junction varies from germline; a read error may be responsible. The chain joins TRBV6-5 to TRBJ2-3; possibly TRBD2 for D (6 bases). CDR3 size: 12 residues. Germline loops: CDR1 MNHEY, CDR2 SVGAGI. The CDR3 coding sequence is TGTGCCAGCAGTCACTCCGGCGGCGGGGAGTATTTT. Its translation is CASSHSGGGEYF.

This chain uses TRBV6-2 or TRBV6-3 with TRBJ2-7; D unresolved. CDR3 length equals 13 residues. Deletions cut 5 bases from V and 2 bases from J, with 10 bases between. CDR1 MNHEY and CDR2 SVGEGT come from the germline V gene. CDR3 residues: CASSDPGPYEQYF. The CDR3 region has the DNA TGTGCCAGCAGTGACCCCGGGCCCTACGAGCAGTACTTC.

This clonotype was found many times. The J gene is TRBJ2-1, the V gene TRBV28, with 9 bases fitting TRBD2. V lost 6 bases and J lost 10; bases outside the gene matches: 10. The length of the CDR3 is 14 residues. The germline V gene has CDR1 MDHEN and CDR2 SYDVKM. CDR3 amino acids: CASRGLAQFGEQFF. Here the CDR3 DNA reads TGTGCCAGCAGGGGACTAGCCCAGTTCGGAGAGCAGTTCTTC.

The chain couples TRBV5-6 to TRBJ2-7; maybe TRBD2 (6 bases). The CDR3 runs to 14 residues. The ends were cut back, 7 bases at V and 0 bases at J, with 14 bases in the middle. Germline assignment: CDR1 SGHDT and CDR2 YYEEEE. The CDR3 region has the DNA TGTGCCAGCCAGGCGGACTATTTCTCCTACGAGCAGTACTTC. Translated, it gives CASQADYFSYEQYF. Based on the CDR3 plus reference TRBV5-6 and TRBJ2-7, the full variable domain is DAGVTQSPTHLIKTRGQQVTLRCSPKSGHDTVSWYQQALGQGPQFIFQYYEEEERQRGNFPDRFSGHQFPNYSSELNVNALLLGDSALYLCASQADYFSYEQYFGPGTRLTVT.

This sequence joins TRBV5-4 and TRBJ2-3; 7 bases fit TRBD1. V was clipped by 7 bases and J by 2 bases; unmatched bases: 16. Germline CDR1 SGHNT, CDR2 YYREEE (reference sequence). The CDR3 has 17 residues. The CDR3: CASPPHKGARTTDTQYF. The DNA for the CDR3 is TGTGCCAGCCCTCCCCATAAGGGGGCGCGGACCACAGATACGCAGTATTTT.

CDR3 sequence: CASSLVGGLGDYEQYF. The CDR3 DNA is TGTGCCAGCAGCTTAGTAGGGGGGTTGGGGGACTACGAGCAGTACTTC. The chain couples TRBV7-2 to TRBJ2-7, with D perhaps being TRBD1 or TRBD2 (6 bases each). This CDR3 has 16 residues. Trimming removed 1 base from V and 3 bases from J, with 16 bases in between. Germline assignment: CDR1 SGHTA and CDR2 FQGNSA.